This T cell receptor (beta chain) is from a study of CD8 T cells in ankylosing spondylitis. Regarding the study as a whole: Some of the motif variants had earlier been found in reactive arthritis patients' fluid and blood. Reported data indicate significant enrichment of disease-linked clones within matched ankylosing spondylitis synovial fluid. In ankylosing spondylitis blood, a motif of roughly 8 highly homologous TCR beta variants appeared characteristic.

Quantitative 5'-RACE with molecular barcodes generated TCR beta libraries. TCRdb called the 5' RACE reads again in MiXCR, with one record for every CDR3 protein. The profile shows around 40,000 distinct CDR3 sequences, roughly 2.6% of them singletons. Germline values: CDR1 SGDLS, CDR2 YYNGEE. The CDR3 covers 15 residues. Losses at the gene ends were 4 bases for V and 7 bases for J; bases not matched to a gene: 8. This clonotype was observed at least ten times. The antigen remains unidentified. V usage is TRBV9 and J usage is TRBJ2-1, with 10 bases that match TRBD2. This TCR came from a male donor with ankylosing spondylitis or in good health (not recorded which). Sequencing was carried out using blood, either unsorted or a sorted T cell fraction (not recorded which). In DNA form, the CDR3 reads TGTGCCAGCAGCCCCCGGGCTAGCGGGAGTAATGAGCAGTTCTTC. Protein sequence: CASSPRASGSNEQFF.